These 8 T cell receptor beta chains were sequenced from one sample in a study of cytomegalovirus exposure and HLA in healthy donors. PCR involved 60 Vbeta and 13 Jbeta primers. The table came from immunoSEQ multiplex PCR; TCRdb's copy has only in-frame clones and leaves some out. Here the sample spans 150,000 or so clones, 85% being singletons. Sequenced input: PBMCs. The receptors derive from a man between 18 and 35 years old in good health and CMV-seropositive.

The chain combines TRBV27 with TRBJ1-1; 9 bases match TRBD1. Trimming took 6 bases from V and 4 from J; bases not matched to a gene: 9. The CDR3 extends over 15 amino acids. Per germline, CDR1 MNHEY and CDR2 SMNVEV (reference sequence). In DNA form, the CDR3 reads TGTGCCAGCAGCTTGGTTCGACAGGGGGGCACTGAAGCTTTCTTT. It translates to CASSLVRQGGTEAFF.

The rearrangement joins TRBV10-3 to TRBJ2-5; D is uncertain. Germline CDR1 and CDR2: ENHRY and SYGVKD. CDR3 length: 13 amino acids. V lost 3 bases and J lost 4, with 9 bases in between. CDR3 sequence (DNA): TGTGCCATCAGTGACTCATCCGGAGAGACCCAGTACTTC. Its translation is CAISDSSGETQYF.

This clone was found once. For the CDR3, the DNA is TGCGCCAGCAGCAAAAGCTGGGGGGGCCTGTACAATGAGCAGTTCTTC. It translates to CASSKSWGGLYNEQFF. V usage is TRBV4-3 and J usage is TRBJ2-1; tentatively, D is TRBD2 (7 bases). From germline, CDR1 is LGHNA and CDR2 YSLEER. The V and J ends lost 5 bases and 4 bases respectively, with 18 bases between them. The CDR3 consists of 16 residues.

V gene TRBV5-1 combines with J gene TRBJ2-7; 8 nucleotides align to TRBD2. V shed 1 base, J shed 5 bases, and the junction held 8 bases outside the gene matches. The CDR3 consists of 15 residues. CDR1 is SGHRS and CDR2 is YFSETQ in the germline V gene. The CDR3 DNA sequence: TGCGCCAGCAGCTTGTTCGGGGGGGCTAGCCACGAGCAGTACTTC. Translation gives CASSLFGGASHEQYF. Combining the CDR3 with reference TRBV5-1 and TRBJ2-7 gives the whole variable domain KAGVTQTPRYLIKTRGQQVTLSCSPISGHRSVSWYQQTPGQGLQFLFEYFSETQRNKGNFPGRFSGRQFSNSRSEMNVSTLELGDSALYLCASSLFGGASHEQYFGPGTRLTVT.

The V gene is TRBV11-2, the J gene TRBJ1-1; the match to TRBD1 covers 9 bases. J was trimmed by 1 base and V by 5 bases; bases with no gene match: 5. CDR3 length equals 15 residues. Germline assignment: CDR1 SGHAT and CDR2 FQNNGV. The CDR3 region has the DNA TGTGCCAGCAGCAGCAGACAGGGGGAGAACACTGAAGCTTTCTTT. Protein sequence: CASSSRQGENTEAFF.

The CDR3 region is CSVERDRGRGYTF. The CDR3 DNA is TGCAGCGTTGAAAGGGACAGGGGGCGAGGCTACACCTTC. The chain carries TRBV29-1 and TRBJ1-2; 12 bases map to TRBD1. This CDR3 spans 13 amino acids. Unmatched junction bases numbered 3, after V lost 2 bases and J lost 8 bases. Germline CDR1 reads SQVTM; CDR2 reads ANQGSEA.

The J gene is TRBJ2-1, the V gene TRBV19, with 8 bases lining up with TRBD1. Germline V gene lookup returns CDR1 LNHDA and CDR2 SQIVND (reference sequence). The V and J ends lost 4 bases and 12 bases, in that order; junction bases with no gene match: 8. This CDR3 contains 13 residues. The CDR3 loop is CASSKDTGTGQFF. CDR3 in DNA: TGTGCCAGTAGTAAAGATACAGGGACAGGGCAGTTCTTC. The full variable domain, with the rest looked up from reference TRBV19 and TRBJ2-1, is DGGITQSPKYLFRKEGQNVTLSCEQNLNHDAMYWYRQDPGQGLRLIYYSQIVNDFQKGDIAEGYSVSREKKESFPLTVTSAQKNPTAFYLCASSKDTGTGQFFGPGTRLTVL.

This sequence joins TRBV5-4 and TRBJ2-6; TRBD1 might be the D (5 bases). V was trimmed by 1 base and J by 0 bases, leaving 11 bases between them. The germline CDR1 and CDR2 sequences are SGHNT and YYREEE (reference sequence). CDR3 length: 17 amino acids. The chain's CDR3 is CASSLQGSTSGANVLTF. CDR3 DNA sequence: TGTGCCAGCAGCTTGCAGGGTTCTACCTCTGGGGCCAACGTCCTGACTTTC.